This T cell receptor (beta chain) was found in a study of tumor and adjacent non-tumor tissue in lung cancer. Germline V gene lookup returns CDR1 MGHRA and CDR2 YSYEKL. Trimming left V 8 bases short and J 4 bases short, with 20 bases between. This CDR3 contains 15 residues. The template was RNA from unsorted bulk tissue. The table lists this clonotype with a count of one. Its antigen remains unknown. Study results and limitations: Compared with tumor, normal lung showed significantly lower TCR diversity.

TCRbeta libraries were built with three rounds of nested PCR, modified from ARM-PCR. TCRdb used MiXCR to reprocess the multiplex PCR reads, holding one entry per CDR3 protein. This table holds tens of thousands of distinct CDR3 sequences, 60% found once. This TCR was recovered from a man aged 50-59 years with non-small cell lung cancer. The V gene is TRBV4-1, the J gene TRBJ1-2; possible D gene TRBD1, 5 bases. The sequenced material came from lung tumor tissue. Here the CDR3 reads CASGRSGTGLYGYTF. Written as DNA, the CDR3 is TGCGCCAGCGGCCGCTCCGGAACAGGCCTCTATGGCTACACCTTC.